Listed below are T cell receptor beta chains from one sample, sequenced in a study of identical twins. TCRdb re-called the 5' RACE reads with MiXCR, one entry per CDR3 protein. The profile covers a few hundred thousand distinct CDR3 sequences, with 24% appearing a single time and about 2.7% taken by the ten largest. These data also featured in a second study, about T cells expressing NK-cell markers.

Source material: CD4+ T cells sorted from blood. Receptor source: a woman between 18 and 29 years old in good health. CDR3s include the opening cysteine and the closing phenylalanine or tryptophan. The order of the fields is clone size, V gene, D gene, J gene, CDR3 protein, CDR3 DNA. A D gene is named only where the DNA matches it firmly. Clone size is shown for a subset of rows, as once, few, many or a class of expanded clone.

NA	TRBV5-1	NA	TRBJ1-1	CASSRAGTVNTEAFF	TGCGCCAGCAGCCGTGCCGGGACGGTGAACACTGAAGCTTTCTTT
few	TRBV4-2	TRBD2	TRBJ2-7	CASSQGQGGPYEQYF	TGTGCCAGCAGCCAAGGGCAGGGAGGGCCCTACGAGCAGTACTTC
few	TRBV9	NA	TRBJ1-1	CASSVDPGMNTEAFF	TGTGCCAGCAGCGTAGATCCGGGAATGAACACTGAAGCTTTCTTT
many	TRBV7-6	TRBD1	TRBJ2-3	CASSPWTGGTDTQYF	TGTGCCAGCAGCCCTTGGACAGGGGGGACAGATACGCAGTATTTT
NA	TRBV18	NA	TRBJ2-2	CASSPYSDTATGELFF	TGTGCCAGCTCACCGTACAGCGACACCGCCACCGGGGAGCTGTTTTTT
few	TRBV12-3/TRBV12-4	NA	TRBJ1-4	CASRGIGEKLFF	TGTGCCAGCAGGGGTATCGGTGAAAAACTGTTTTTT
few	TRBV20-1	TRBD2	TRBJ2-3	CSAKAPAGGFSDTQYF	TGCAGTGCTAAGGCCCCAGCGGGGGGATTTTCGGATACGCAGTATTTT
few	TRBV7-9	NA	TRBJ1-5	CASSPTEGEISPQHF	TGTGCCAGCAGCCCTACTGAGGGTGAGATCAGCCCCCAGCATTTT
NA	TRBV18	NA	TRBJ2-6	CASKRQIESSGANVLTF	TGTGCCAGCAAACGACAGATCGAATCCTCTGGGGCCAACGTCCTGACTTTC
few	TRBV19	NA	TRBJ2-1	CASSRLAIEQFF	TGTGCCAGTAGTCGCCTAGCTATTGAGCAGTTCTTC
few	TRBV2	NA	TRBJ1-5	CASSEDLVVNQPQHF	TGTGCCAGCAGTGAAGATCTTGTGGTTAATCAGCCCCAGCATTTT
few	TRBV7-3	NA	TRBJ2-2	CASRTQGGELFF	TGTGCCAGCAGAACACAGGGCGGGGAGCTGTTTTTT
many	TRBV29-1	NA	TRBJ1-1	CSVERGVGTEAFF	TGCAGCGTTGAAAGGGGTGTAGGTACTGAAGCTTTCTTT
NA	TRBV12-3/TRBV12-4	NA	TRBJ1-2	CASSYTGFSGYTF	TGTGCCAGCAGTTATACAGGCTTCTCCGGCTACACCTTC
NA	TRBV29-1	TRBD1	TRBJ1-2	CSVRQGAGYTF	TGCAGCGTCCGACAGGGGGCTGGCTACACCTTC
many	TRBV12-3/TRBV12-4	NA	TRBJ2-7	CASSSRGGTRGQYF	TGTGCCAGCAGTTCTAGAGGGGGGACACGGGGGCAGTACTTC
NA	TRBV7-2	NA	TRBJ2-3	CASSFFSGSIPDTQYF	TGTGCCAGCAGCTTCTTCTCCGGGAGCATACCAGATACGCAGTATTTT
NA	TRBV20-1	TRBD2	TRBJ2-3	CSARDLPSSGGFYANTQYF	TGCAGTGCTAGAGATCTCCCTTCTAGCGGGGGGTTCTATGCGAATACGCAGTATTTT
NA	TRBV7-2	NA	TRBJ2-7	CASSLVQAYEQYF	TGTGCCAGCAGCTTAGTTCAGGCGTACGAGCAGTACTTC
once	TRBV5-1	TRBD1	TRBJ2-2	CASSLEGQGTGELFF	TGCGCCAGCAGCTTGGAGGGACAGGGCACCGGGGAGCTGTTTTTT
few	TRBV9	NA	TRBJ2-2	CASSVTNTGELFF	TGTGCCAGCAGCGTAACTAACACCGGGGAGCTGTTTTTT
few	TRBV7-8	NA	TRBJ2-2	CASSPGNANTGELFF	TGTGCCAGCAGCCCAGGGAACGCGAACACCGGGGAGCTGTTTTTT
NA	TRBV27	NA	TRBJ2-1	CASSLRTISNYNEQFF	TGTGCCAGCAGTCTCCGTACCATATCCAACTACAATGAGCAGTTCTTC
few	TRBV20-1	NA	TRBJ2-7	CSAGSYEQYF	TGCAGTGCTGGTTCCTACGAGCAGTACTTC
few	TRBV12-3/TRBV12-4	NA	TRBJ1-2	CASSPHINYGYTF	TGTGCCAGCAGCCCGCATATTAACTATGGCTACACCTTC
few	TRBV7-3	NA	TRBJ2-1	CASSQEREQFF	TGTGCCAGCAGCCAAGAACGCGAGCAGTTCTTC
NA	TRBV12-3/TRBV12-4	TRBD1	TRBJ2-4	CASSGATGARVDIQYF	TGTGCCAGCAGCGGCGCGACAGGGGCCCGAGTGGACATTCAGTACTTC
NA	TRBV12-3/TRBV12-4	TRBD1	TRBJ2-7	CASSLGDRGIEQYF	TGTGCCAGCAGTTTAGGGGACAGGGGGATCGAGCAGTACTTC
NA	TRBV5-1	NA	TRBJ2-1	CASSLEGQQYNEQFF	TGCGCCAGCAGCTTGGAAGGACAGCAATACAATGAGCAGTTCTTC
few	TRBV5-5	NA	TRBJ2-7	CASSLGRGEGEQYF	TGTGCCAGCAGCTTGGGCAGGGGTGAGGGCGAGCAGTACTTC
NA	TRBV9	NA	TRBJ2-2	CASSGRRELFF	TGTGCCAGCAGCGGACGACGGGAGCTGTTTTTT
NA	TRBV2	NA	TRBJ2-1	CASSDAARLSSYNEQFF	TGTGCCAGCAGTGACGCCGCGCGGCTGAGCTCCTACAATGAGCAGTTCTTC
few	TRBV30	TRBD2	TRBJ2-3	CAWCRTSVGDTQYF	TGTGCCTGGTGCAGGACTAGCGTTGGAGATACGCAGTATTTT
many	TRBV7-6	TRBD1	TRBJ2-7	CASSSLPPTGANYEQYF	TGTGCCAGCAGCTCCCTTCCCCCGACAGGGGCGAACTACGAGCAGTACTTC
NA	TRBV4-1	TRBD1	TRBJ1-4	CASSQERTGDKSTNEKLFF	TGCGCCAGCAGCCAAGAGCGGACAGGGGACAAGTCAACTAATGAAAAACTGTTTTTT
NA	TRBV7-9	NA	TRBJ2-1	CASSRAEARSSEQFF	TGTGCCAGCAGCCGGGCCGAGGCCCGATCATCGGAGCAGTTCTTC
NA	TRBV6-2/TRBV6-3	NA	TRBJ2-7	CASSWDRKRGWASYEQYF	TGTGCCAGCAGCTGGGACAGAAAGCGGGGCTGGGCCTCCTACGAGCAGTACTTC
NA	TRBV7-9	NA	TRBJ2-5	CASSTPSEGETQYF	TGTGCCAGCAGCACTCCTAGCGAGGGGGAGACCCAGTACTTC
NA	TRBV3-1	NA	TRBJ1-1	CASKSPNSEAFF	TGTGCCAGTAAGAGTCCGAATTCTGAAGCTTTCTTT
once	TRBV12-5	TRBD2	TRBJ2-7	CASGFATSGLAGYEQYF	TGTGCTAGTGGTTTTGCTACCAGCGGACTAGCGGGCTACGAGCAGTACTTC
NA	TRBV12-3/TRBV12-4	TRBD2	TRBJ2-5	CAFSFRRQGWGREGETQYF	TGTGCCTTCAGCTTTAGGCGACAGGGATGGGGGCGGGAGGGAGAGACCCAGTACTTC
NA	TRBV20-1	TRBD2	TRBJ2-7	CSAVGHAWIGRGPPQYF	TGCAGTGCTGTCGGACACGCTTGGATTGGGAGGGGCCCCCCGCAGTACTTC
few	TRBV4-3	NA	TRBJ2-3	CASSQDLGAGAGDTQYF	TGCGCCAGCAGCCAAGATTTAGGGGCAGGGGCCGGGGATACGCAGTATTTT
NA	TRBV29-1	NA	TRBJ1-1	CSVVQGALNTEAFF	TGCAGCGTTGTGCAGGGCGCTTTGAACACTGAAGCTTTCTTT
NA	TRBV5-1	TRBD1	TRBJ1-6	CASSVQTGVDSPLHF	TGCGCCAGCAGCGTTCAGACAGGGGTGGATTCACCCCTCCACTTT
NA	TRBV20-1	NA	TRBJ1-2	CSARVGGLVGYGYTF	TGCAGTGCCAGAGTCGGGGGACTAGTGGGCTATGGCTACACCTTC
few	TRBV10-3	NA	TRBJ2-3	CAISWTTITDTQYF	TGTGCCATCTCCTGGACCACCATCACAGATACGCAGTATTTT
NA	TRBV7-9	NA	TRBJ2-7	CASSLRHNYEQYF	TGTGCCAGCAGTCTCCGACATAACTACGAGCAGTACTTC
few	TRBV18	NA	TRBJ1-5	CASSLEGAEPTRGAQHF	TGTGCCAGCTCATTAGAAGGGGCAGAACCTACTCGGGGGGCCCAGCATTTT